Shown below are 3 T cell receptor beta chains from a single sample sequenced in a study of CD8 T cells in Susac syndrome. RNA in amounts of about 0.5 to 1 ug was reverse transcribed with random hexamers. TCRdb itself ran the immunoSEQ multiplex PCR reads through MiXCR, one entry per CDR3 protein. This repertoire shows approximately 190,000 distinct CDR3 sequences, roughly 94% found once; its top ten account for roughly 0.15%. The source material was CD8+ T cells from PBMCs. These TCRs come from a human donor with Susac syndrome.

The rearrangement links TRBV27 to TRBJ2-2; D is perhaps TRBD1 (6 bases). This CDR3 region has 15 residues. The germline V and J ends were trimmed by 4 bases and 6 bases, with 15 bases remaining between them. Germline V CDR1 and CDR2: MNHEY, SMNVEV (reference sequence). The CDR3 here is CASSSVQGWAGELFF. The CDR3 DNA reads TGTGCCAGCAGTTCTGTTCAGGGGTGGGCCGGGGAGCTGTTTTTT.

The J gene is TRBJ2-7, the V gene TRBV27; the D gene is possibly TRBD2 (6 bases). The CDR3 loop spans 15 amino acids. Trimming took 7 bases from V and 0 from J, leaving 16 bases between them. Germline assignment: CDR1 MNHEY and CDR2 SMNVEV (reference sequence). The CDR3 reads CASTLNGGSSYEQYF. Here the CDR3 DNA reads TGTGCCAGCACTTTGAACGGGGGAAGCTCCTACGAGCAGTACTTC.

The genes are TRBV9 and TRBJ2-1, with TRBD2 matching over 10 bases. Trimming cost V 1 base and J 6 bases; bases outside gene matches: 1. In germline, CDR1 is SGDLS, CDR2 YYNGEE. The CDR3 length is 14 residues. This CDR3 reads CASSVSGRVNEQFF. CDR3 coding DNA: TGTGCCAGCAGCGTAAGCGGGAGGGTCAATGAGCAGTTCTTC.